These T cell receptor beta chains were read from a single sample in a study of vaccination effects on CD4 cells after COVID-19. TCRdb keeps only in-frame clones here, not all; method: immunoSEQ multiplex PCR. The data show more than 9,000 clones, roughly 70% seen once. Which antigens these TCRs recognize remains unknown. The material was CD4+ T cells from PBMCs cultured with SARS-CoV-2 spike peptides, obtained after COVID-19 vaccination. The receptors shown here come from a human donor who received a COVID-19 vaccine. CDR3s include the opening cysteine and the closing phenylalanine or tryptophan. The order of the fields is CDR3 length, D gene, clone size, J gene, V gene, CDR3 protein, CDR3 DNA. The D gene is left open where the match is weak. Size is omitted from some rows. Given values are once, few, many or a class for expanded clones.

14,.,.,TRBJ2-5,TRBV30,CAWSVGLRGETQYF,TGTGCCTGGAGTGTAGGCCTCAGGGGAGAGACCCAGTACTTC
15,TRBD1,.,TRBJ1-4,TRBV4-1,CASSGRDRANEKLFF,TGCGCCAGCAGCGGCCGGGACAGGGCTAATGAAAAACTGTTTTTT
16,.,.,TRBJ2-2,TRBV12-5,CASGLPTGRNTGELFF,TGTGCTAGTGGTTTGCCTACGGGACGTAACACCGGGGAGCTGTTTTTT
12,.,.,TRBJ2-5,TRBV25-1,CASDLGAETQYF,TGTGCCAGCGACTTAGGGGCGGAGACCCAGTACTTC
15,TRBD1,.,TRBJ1-4,TRBV7-2,CASSLWDRPNEKLFF,TGTGCCAGCAGCTTATGGGACAGGCCTAATGAAAAACTGTTTTTT
12,.,.,TRBJ1-1,TRBV5-1,CASSPGVTEAFF,TGCGCCAGCAGCCCGGGGGTAACTGAAGCTTTCTTT
14,.,once,TRBJ2-7,TRBV18,CASSPGRAGREQYF,TGTGCCAGCTCACCAGGGCGGGCCGGCCGCGAGCAGTACTTC
17,.,.,TRBJ1-1,TRBV5-1,CASSLASAGRLDTEAFF,TGCGCCAGCAGCTTGGCCTCGGCAGGGAGATTAGATACTGAAGCTTTCTTT
13,.,few,TRBJ1-1,TRBV5-6,CASSLAGNTEAFF,TGTGCCAGCAGCTTGGCGGGCAACACTGAAGCTTTCTTT
16,.,.,TRBJ2-6,TRBV5-1,CASSAQALSGANVLTF,TGCGCCAGCAGCGCTCAGGCCCTCTCTGGGGCCAACGTCCTGACTTTC
12,TRBD1,.,TRBJ1-3,TRBV3-1/TRBV3-2,CATGDRGDTIYF,TGTGCCACCGGGGACAGGGGAGACACCATATATTTT
12,TRBD2,.,TRBJ2-5,TRBV29-1,CSVVTSRETQYF,TGCAGCGTTGTGACTAGCAGGGAGACCCAGTACTTC
16,.,.,TRBJ1-2,TRBV23-1,CASSRYLGVSGSGYTF,TGCGCCAGCAGTCGCTACTTGGGGGTTTCAGGGAGCGGCTACACCTTC
16,TRBD2,.,TRBJ2-7,TRBV10-3,CAISDTSGRNPYEQYF,TGTGCCATCAGTGATACTAGCGGGAGGAACCCCTACGAGCAGTACTTC
18,TRBD2,.,TRBJ2-2,TRBV4-1,CASSHWLLAGSGTGELFF,TGCGCCAGCAGCCATTGGTTGCTAGCGGGAAGCGGCACCGGGGAGCTGTTTTTT
11,.,.,TRBJ1-2,TRBV29-1,CSAGTNYGYTF,TGCAGCGCCGGGACAAACTATGGCTACACCTTC
13,.,.,TRBJ1-1,TRBV2,CASTQGENTEAFF,TGTGCCAGCACCCAAGGGGAGAACACTGAAGCTTTCTTT
13,TRBD2,.,TRBJ2-1,TRBV30,CAWTAGGLREQFF,TGTGCCTGGACGGCGGGGGGGCTTCGAGAGCAGTTCTTC
13,TRBD1,medium-sized,TRBJ1-2,TRBV12-5,CASGSPRGLGYTF,TGTGCTAGTGGTTCCCCCAGGGGGCTTGGCTACACCTTC
13,TRBD1,few,TRBJ1-2,TRBV12-3/TRBV12-4,CASSLRGPYGYTF,TGTGCCAGCAGCTTAAGGGGGCCCTATGGCTACACCTTC
12,.,once,TRBJ2-2,TRBV7-9,CASSAHTGELFF,TGTGCCAGCAGCGCTCATACCGGGGAGCTGTTTTTT
13,.,few,TRBJ1-1,TRBV4-3,CASSQDWETEAFF,TGCGCCAGCAGCCAAGATTGGGAAACTGAAGCTTTCTTT
14,.,.,TRBJ2-5,TRBV11-2,CASSLAAFQETQYF,TGTGCCAGCAGCTTAGCTGCCTTTCAAGAGACCCAGTACTTC
15,.,.,TRBJ2-4,TRBV3-1/TRBV3-2,CASSRTGIAKNIQYF,TGTGCCAGCAGCAGAACAGGGATAGCCAAAAACATTCAGTACTTC
15,.,once,TRBJ1-1,TRBV15,CATSSGGGPNGEAFF,TGTGCCACCAGCAGTGGCGGGGGCCCAAACGGTGAAGCTTTCTTT
10,.,.,TRBJ1-2,TRBV30,CALGAGGYTF,TGTGCCCTGGGGGCGGGAGGCTACACCTTC
13,.,.,TRBJ2-5,TRBV7-2,CASHRGVQETQYF,TGTGCCAGCCATCGTGGCGTCCAAGAGACCCAGTACTTC
19,TRBD2,.,TRBJ2-1,TRBV6-1,CASSEVLAGRSTAYNEQFF,TGTGCCAGCAGTGAAGTATTAGCGGGAAGATCAACGGCCTACAATGAGCAGTTCTTC
14,TRBD1,.,TRBJ1-6,TRBV10-3,CAISPDRAGSPLHF,TGTGCCATCAGCCCTGACAGGGCGGGTTCACCCCTCCACTTT
14,.,.,TRBJ2-3,TRBV5-6,CASSLSLGHGTQYF,TGTGCCAGCAGCTTGTCTCTAGGCCACGGTACGCAGTATTTT
18,.,.,TRBJ1-5,TRBV19,CASSKRGSGALSNQPQHF,TGTGCCAGTAGTAAGCGGGGGTCGGGGGCCCTTAGCAATCAGCCCCAGCATTTT
13,TRBD2,.,TRBJ2-1,TRBV12-3/TRBV12-4,CASSLRGAGEQFF,TGTGCCAGCAGTTTGCGGGGGGCAGGAGAGCAGTTCTTC
21,TRBD1,medium-sized,TRBJ2-6,TRBV7-2,CASSLAFNLGQGRSGANVLTF,TGTGCCAGCAGCTTAGCTTTTAACCTAGGACAGGGCCGCTCTGGGGCCAACGTCCTGACTTTC
15,.,.,TRBJ2-5,TRBV11-2,CASSLSWTEQETQYF,TGTGCCAGCAGCTTATCTTGGACAGAACAAGAGACCCAGTACTTC
14,.,.,TRBJ1-2,TRBV25-1,CASSEGGSDYGYTF,TGTGCCAGCAGTGAAGGGGGGAGCGACTATGGCTACACCTTC
13,TRBD2,.,TRBJ2-1,TRBV7-8,CASSPRGVAEQFF,TGTGCCAGCAGCCCGCGGGGGGTAGCTGAGCAGTTCTTC
14,.,.,TRBJ1-1,TRBV3-1/TRBV3-2,CASSQILKNTEAFF,TGTGCCAGCAGCCAAATCCTGAAGAACACTGAAGCTTTCTTT
14,TRBD1,.,TRBJ2-3,TRBV28,CASSSGQGTDTQYF,TGTGCCAGCAGTAGCGGACAGGGGACAGATACGCAGTATTTT
14,TRBD1,.,TRBJ1-3,TRBV11-3,CASSRDSSGNTIYF,TGTGCCAGCAGCCGGGACAGCTCTGGAAACACCATATATTTT
12,.,.,TRBJ2-5,TRBV5-1,CASSRMRETQYF,TGCGCCAGCAGCCGGATGAGAGAGACCCAGTACTTC
13,TRBD1,few,TRBJ2-7,TRBV2,CASHGTGGYEQYF,TGTGCCAGCCATGGGACAGGCGGTTACGAGCAGTACTTC
12,.,few,TRBJ1-2,TRBV28,CASSLTAYGYTF,TGTGCCAGCAGTTTGACTGCCTATGGCTACACCTTC
13,.,few,TRBJ1-2,TRBV2,CASSRGLGYGYTF,TGTGCCAGCAGCCGGGGGCTGGGCTATGGCTACACCTTC
15,TRBD2,.,TRBJ2-5,TRBV7-3,CASSLTSGDQETQYF,TGTGCCAGCAGCTTAACTAGCGGGGACCAAGAGACCCAGTACTTC
15,TRBD1,few,TRBJ1-3,TRBV19,CASRRDRSSGNTIYF,TGTGCCAGTAGGCGGGACAGGAGCTCTGGAAACACCATATATTTT
14,.,.,TRBJ1-2,TRBV7-9,CASSPGTPPYGYTF,TGTGCCAGCAGCCCCGGGACACCACCCTATGGCTACACCTTC
13,.,.,TRBJ2-3,TRBV30,CAWSVGSTDTQYF,TGTGCCTGGAGTGTAGGGAGCACAGATACGCAGTATTTT
14,.,once,TRBJ2-3,TRBV6-5,CASGGGLDTDTQYF,TGTGCCAGCGGAGGTGGGTTAGACACAGATACGCAGTATTTT
16,TRBD2,.,TRBJ2-3,TRBV5-4,CASSSSGTSGWNTQYF,TGTGCCAGCAGCTCCTCAGGGACTAGCGGATGGAATACGCAGTATTTT
14,TRBD1,few,TRBJ1-5,TRBV7-2,CASSPGQGNQPQHF,TGTGCCAGCAGCCCCGGACAGGGCAATCAGCCCCAGCATTTT
15,.,.,TRBJ2-3,TRBV6-5,CASRRLSGGTDTQYF,TGTGCCAGCAGACGACTATCGGGGGGCACAGATACGCAGTATTTT
16,TRBD2,.,TRBJ2-1,TRBV24-1,CATGGTGTSGKSEQFF,TGTGCCACGGGGGGTACCGGGACTAGCGGGAAGAGTGAGCAGTTCTTC
15,.,.,TRBJ1-4,TRBV3-1/TRBV3-2,CASSPGGLEGEKLFF,TGTGCCAGCAGCCCGGGGGGACTCGAGGGTGAAAAACTGTTTTTT
12,.,few,TRBJ1-1,TRBV15,CATTQPGTEAFF,TGTGCCACCACTCAGCCAGGCACTGAAGCTTTCTTT
15,.,.,TRBJ1-2,TRBV10-3,CAISRSWGGSEGYTF,TGTGCCATCAGTCGGTCTTGGGGGGGGTCTGAAGGCTACACCTTC
15,TRBD2,few,TRBJ2-5,TRBV6-5,CASKQTSGVQETQYF,TGTGCCAGCAAACAGACTAGCGGGGTCCAAGAGACCCAGTACTTC
12,.,.,TRBJ2-7,TRBV24-1,CATSDQTVEQYF,TGTGCCACCAGTGATCAGACTGTCGAGCAGTACTTC
17,.,few,TRBJ2-2,TRBV5-1,CASSLGQGSPNTGELFF,TGCGCCAGCAGCTTGGGGCAGGGTTCCCCAAACACCGGGGAGCTGTTTTTT